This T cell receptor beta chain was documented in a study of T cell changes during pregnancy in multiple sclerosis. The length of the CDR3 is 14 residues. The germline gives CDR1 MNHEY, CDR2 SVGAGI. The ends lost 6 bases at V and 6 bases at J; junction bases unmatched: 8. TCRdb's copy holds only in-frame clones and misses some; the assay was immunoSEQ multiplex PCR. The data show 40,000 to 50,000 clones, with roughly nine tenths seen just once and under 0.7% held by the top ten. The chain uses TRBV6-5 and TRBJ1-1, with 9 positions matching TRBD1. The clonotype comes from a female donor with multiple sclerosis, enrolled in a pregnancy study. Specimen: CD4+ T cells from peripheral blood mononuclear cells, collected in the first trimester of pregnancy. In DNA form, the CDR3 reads TGTGCCAGCAGAGGGGGACAGGGAAGGGCTGAAGCTTTCTTT. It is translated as CASRGGQGRAEAFF.